The clone carrying this TCR beta chain was seen at least ten times. Its antigen is unknown. The data stem from a study of T cells in Graves' hyperthyroidism and ophthalmopathy. As for the study in general: Peripheral blood was secured at the point of initial diagnosis, before any treatment.

The TCR beta CDR3 regions underwent amplification using RNA transcripts as the source. Primed by the HTBI set, a first-round RT-PCR was run on the TCR CDR3. A single record per CDR3 protein comes from TCRdb applying MiXCR to the multiplex PCR reads. The sample carries hundreds of thousands of distinct CDR3 sequences, roughly 14% recorded once. A patient was excluded if there was uncontrolled infection, other autoimmune disease, pregnancy or lactation. Germline-derived CDR1 and CDR2 are SNHLY and FYNNEI. The CDR3 covers 11 residues. V shed 6 bases and J 11 bases; nucleotides not matched to a gene: 6. Overall study findings and caveats: Researchers report that a 13 V-J model separated ophthalmopathy from stable hyperthyroidism. Most thyroid clonotypes that were expanded above 0.001 also turned up in blood.

This sequence was found in a woman aged 40 to 50 with Graves' ophthalmopathy. Sequenced sample: blood. This chain joins TRBV2 and TRBJ2-7, with 8 positions matching TRBD2. The CDR3 sequence is CASSPGTSKYF. As DNA, the CDR3 is TGTGCCAGCAGCCCCGGGACTAGTAAGTACTTC.